This is a list of T cell receptor beta chains from one sample in a study of blood T cell repertoires in COVID-19. The assay was immunoSEQ multiplex PCR, and TCRdb's table has in-frame clones only and misses some. The data contain around 91,000 clones, about 85% of them singletons. Source material: peripheral blood. These receptors all stem from a man older than 75 with acute or convalescent COVID-19. The CDR3 runs from the conserved cysteine through the conserved F or W. The D gene is left open where the match is weak. A clone size is listed for some rows: how often the clone was seen (once, few, many), or a class if it is expanded.

clone_size j_call d_call v_call cdr3_length cdr3_aa cdr3_nt
- TRBJ1-1 - TRBV2 14 CASSLKGANTEAFF TGTGCCAGCTCTCTGAAGGGAGCGAACACTGAAGCTTTCTTT
few TRBJ2-7 - TRBV4-1 15 CASSQPHKGVYEQYF TGCGCCAGCAGCCAACCCCATAAGGGAGTTTACGAGCAGTACTTC
- TRBJ2-2 - TRBV7-6 16 CASSLAPRASTGELFF TGTGCCAGCAGCTTAGCGCCCAGGGCGAGCACCGGGGAGCTGTTTTTT
- TRBJ1-1 TRBD1 TRBV4-2 20 CASSQDNTGGSEWMNTEAFF TGTGCCAGCAGCCAAGATAATACAGGGGGCTCTGAATGGATGAACACTGAAGCTTTCTTT
- TRBJ2-7 - TRBV6-2/TRBV6-3 16 CASSLPSAFSSYEQYF TGTGCCAGCAGTTTGCCTAGCGCGTTTAGCTCCTACGAGCAGTACTTC
once TRBJ1-2 TRBD1 TRBV19 14 CASRTPGGNYGYTF TGTGCCAGTAGGACTCCAGGGGGTAACTATGGCTACACCTTC
- TRBJ1-1 - TRBV29-1 10 CGGENTEAFF TGTGGCGGGGAGAACACTGAAGCTTTCTTT
- TRBJ1-6 - TRBV25-1 16 CASSARFGEVLSPLHF TGTGCCAGCAGTGCGCGGTTTGGGGAGGTCCTCTCACCCCTCCACTTT
- TRBJ2-7 - TRBV11-2 14 CASSLSGSVYEQYF TGTGCCAGCAGCTTGTCAGGGTCCGTCTACGAGCAGTACTTC
once TRBJ2-1 TRBD1 TRBV6-5 16 CASSSRQGASYNEQFF TGTGCCAGCAGTTCCAGACAGGGGGCGTCCTACAATGAGCAGTTCTTC
- TRBJ2-6 - TRBV19 15 CASSATGTGANVLTF TGTGCCAGTAGCGCTACAGGGACTGGGGCCAACGTCCTGACTTTC
- TRBJ2-6 - TRBV6-5 16 CASSYSQVSGANVLTF TGTGCCAGCAGTTACTCGCAGGTCTCTGGGGCCAACGTCCTGACTTTC
- TRBJ1-4 - TRBV2 13 CASRSGGNEKLFF TGTGCCAGCCGATCCGGGGGAAATGAAAAACTGTTTTTT
- TRBJ1-4 - TRBV12-3/TRBV12-4 13 CASSGVSGEKLFF TGTGCCAGCAGCGGGGTAAGCGGTGAAAAACTGTTTTTT
- TRBJ1-4 - TRBV19 16 CASSDPPGLANEKLFF TGTGCCAGTAGTGACCCACCGGGACTAGCTAATGAAAAACTGTTTTTT
- TRBJ1-5 - TRBV6-2/TRBV6-3 14 CASSSPGGGQPQHF TGTGCCAGCAGTTCCCCTGGGGGAGGTCAGCCCCAGCATTTT
- TRBJ1-2 - TRBV3-1/TRBV3-2 13 CASSQGQNYGYTF TGTGCCAGCAGCCAAGGGCAGAACTATGGCTACACCTTC